One and the same sample provided the 27 T cell receptor beta chains below, sequenced in a study of Tregs in tolerant kidney transplant recipients. TCRdb's table, derived via immunoSEQ multiplex PCR, lists solely in-frame clones and lacks some. The table has 50,000 to 75,000 clones, 75% to 90% seen once. The sample here was Tregs from blood, taken before the transplant. All receptors come from a human donor who received a combined kidney and bone marrow transplant.

The chain carries TRBV11-2 and TRBJ1-3; D may be TRBD1 (5 bases). The V end was cut by 1 base, the J end by 7 bases, with 8 bases between. CDR3 size: 13 residues. CDR1 SGHAT and CDR2 FQNNGV come from the germline V gene. CDR3 bases: TGTGCCAGCAGCTTAGCCGGGGCCAACACCATATATTTT. Translated: CASSLAGANTIYF. Based on the CDR3 plus reference TRBV11-2 and TRBJ1-3, the full variable domain is EAGVAQSPRYKIIEKRQSVAFWCNPISGHATLYWYQQILGQGPKLLIQFQNNGVVDDSQLPKDRFSAERLKGVDSTLKIQPAKLEDSAVYLCASSLAGANTIYFGEGSWLTVV.

J is TRBJ2-3 and V is TRBV5-5; D is perhaps TRBD2 (6 bases). CDR3 length equals 15 residues. Germline CDR1 is SGHKS and CDR2 is YYEKEE (reference sequence). V shed 4 bases and J shed 3 bases, with 15 bases lying between them. CDR3 sequence reads: CASSRGSGLTDTQYF. As DNA, the CDR3 is TGTGCCAGCAGCCGGGGGTCGGGGCTGACAGATACGCAGTATTTT.

In DNA form, the CDR3 reads TGTGCCAGCAGTTTTACAGGGGGCGATCAGCCCCAGCATTTT. It is translated as CASSFTGGDQPQHF. The chain links TRBV7-9 to TRBJ1-5; 9 nucleotides align to TRBD1. Germline assignment: CDR1 SEHNR and CDR2 FQNEAQ (reference sequence). V lost 6 bases to trimming and J lost 5 bases; unmatched junction nucleotides: 5. The CDR3 runs 14 residues. Combining the CDR3 with reference TRBV7-9 and TRBJ1-5 gives the whole variable domain DTGVSQNPRHKITKRGQNVTFRCDPISEHNRLYWYRQTLGQGPEFLTYFQNEAQLEKSRLLSDRFSAERPKGSFSTLEIQRTEQGDSAMYLCASSFTGGDQPQHFGDGTRLSIL.

This clone occurred once. The gene calls are TRBV28 and TRBJ1-2; TRBD1 aligns across 9 bases. CDR3 size: 18 residues. Losses at the gene ends were 5 bases for V and 4 bases for J; bases not matched to a gene: 17. Germline V gene sequence: CDR1 MDHEN, CDR2 SYDVKM. For the CDR3, the DNA is TGTGCCAGCAGTCCATGGACAGGGGTCGTCGTTAGTGGCTATGGCTACACCTTC. It encodes CASSPWTGVVVSGYGYTF.

The rearrangement uses TRBV2 and TRBJ2-7; 12 positions match TRBD1. The CDR3 spans 12 residues. Germline V CDR1 and CDR2: SNHLY, FYNNEI. V was clipped by 10 bases and J by 5 bases; unmatched bases: 3. CDR3 DNA: TGTGCCACTGGGACAGGGGGCAACGAGCAGTACTTC. Amino acids: CATGTGGNEQYF.

This clone was detected once. The rearrangement joins TRBV29-1 to TRBJ1-2; no firm D call. V was clipped by 1 base and J by 4 bases, with 13 bases between them. The CDR3 sequence is 14 residues long. Germline V gene sequence: CDR1 SQVTM, CDR2 ANQGSEA. Written as DNA, the CDR3 is TGCAGCGTTGAAGCAGTAGGCAGGCTCTATGGCTACACCTTC. Translating gives CSVEAVGRLYGYTF.

The chain has TRBV14 and TRBJ1-6, with D tentatively TRBD1 (6 bases). CDR1 is SGHDN, CDR2 FVKESK, per germline. Trimming shortened V by 4 bases and J by 10 bases, and 11 bases separated the two germline ends. The CDR3 consists of 13 residues. The CDR3 region is CASSRTGSSPLHF. For the CDR3, the DNA is TGTGCCAGCAGCCGCACAGGGTCATCACCCCTCCACTTT.

This clone was seen only a few times. The rearrangement uses TRBV9 and TRBJ1-2; 7 bases match TRBD1. Germline loops: CDR1 SGDLS, CDR2 YYNGEE. The trim removed 0 bases at V and 2 bases at J, leaving 10 bases unmatched. The CDR3 sequence is 17 residues long. CDR3 bases: TGTGCCAGCAGCGTAGCGGGGAAGGGACAGAAAAACTATGGCTACACCTTC. The encoded protein is CASSVAGKGQKNYGYTF.

J is TRBJ1-2 and V is TRBV11-3; TRBD1 matches 9 bases. This CDR3 comprises 15 residues. Germline V gene data show CDR1 as SGHNT and CDR2 as YENEEA. V gave up 1 base and J gave up 5 bases; unmatched junction bases: 5. The CDR3 reads CASSLAQTGGYGYTF. Written as DNA, the CDR3 is TGTGCCAGCAGCTTAGCCCAGACAGGGGGGTATGGCTACACCTTC.

This clone was seen a few times. J is TRBJ2-5 and V is TRBV5-4; D not resolved. The CDR3 is made up of 15 amino acids. Per the germline V gene, CDR1 is SGHNT and CDR2 is YYREEE (reference sequence). The ends were cut back, 4 bases at V and 2 bases at J, with 15 bases in the middle. CDR3 sequence: CASSQKVGGQETQYF. Written as DNA, the CDR3 is TGTGCCAGCAGCCAGAAAGTGGGCGGTCAAGAGACCCAGTACTTC. Full variable domain (outside the CDR3, taken from reference TRBV5-4 and TRBJ2-5): ETGVTQSPTHLIKTRGQQVTLRCSSQSGHNTVSWYQQALGQGPQFIFQYYREEENGRGNFPPRFSGLQFPNYSSELNVNALELDDSALYLCASSQKVGGQETQYFGPGTRLLVL.

V usage is TRBV4-1 and J usage is TRBJ1-1, with a weak D call TRBD1 (6 bases). Germline lookup yields CDR1 MGHRA and CDR2 YSYEKL. CDR3 size: 14 residues. Trimming cost V 7 bases and J 4 bases, with 16 bases left between them. DNA of the CDR3: TGCGCCAGCATGACAACGGGACATTCCACTGAAGCTTTCTTT. The encoded protein is CASMTTGHSTEAFF.

The gene calls are TRBV19 and TRBJ2-1, with D perhaps matching TRBD1 or TRBD2 (5 bases each). The ends were cut back, 4 bases at V and 9 bases at J, with 16 bases in the middle. This CDR3 comprises 14 residues. Germline V lookup: CDR1 LNHDA, CDR2 SQIVND (reference sequence). This CDR3 reads CASSRGYYTGEQFF. In nucleotides, the CDR3 is TGTGCCAGTAGTAGGGGGTATTACACGGGTGAGCAGTTCTTC.

This chain links TRBV28 with TRBJ2-7, with no clear D. Trimming removed 8 bases at V and 6 bases at J, with 26 bases between. Germline V CDR1 and CDR2: MDHEN, SYDVKM. The CDR3 runs 16 residues. The CDR3 is CASGRATGLPWGEQYF. The DNA of the CDR3 is TGTGCCAGCGGCCGAGCTACCGGGTTACCATGGGGCGAGCAGTACTTC.

The chain carries TRBV4-3 and TRBJ2-7; TRBD2 matches at 14 bases. Looked up from germline, CDR1 is LGHNA and CDR2 is YSLEER. V trimming: 1 base; J trimming: 5 bases; junction bases outside the gene matches: 10. CDR3 length equals 18 residues. CDR3 region: CASSQAVGTSGRGNEQYF. In DNA, the CDR3 is TGCGCCAGCAGCCAAGCGGTTGGGACTAGCGGGAGAGGAAACGAGCAGTACTTC.

The J gene is TRBJ1-5, the V gene TRBV5-1, with D possibly matching TRBD1 (6 bases). Per germline, CDR1 SGHRS and CDR2 YFSETQ. V was cut by 0 bases and J by 3 bases, with 13 bases left in between. The CDR3 is made up of 16 amino acids. The CDR3 DNA follows: TGCGCCAGCAGCTTGGGAAGTGGGGGCCACAATCAGCCCCAGCATTTT. The encoded protein is CASSLGSGGHNQPQHF. Full variable domain (outside the CDR3, taken from reference TRBV5-1 and TRBJ1-5): KAGVTQTPRYLIKTRGQQVTLSCSPISGHRSVSWYQQTPGQGLQFLFEYFSETQRNKGNFPGRFSGRQFSNSRSEMNVSTLELGDSALYLCASSLGSGGHNQPQHFGDGTRLSIL.

This clone was found once. J is TRBJ2-3 and V is TRBV7-2, with 7 bases that match TRBD1. V was clipped by 11 bases and J by 1 base; unmatched bases: 6. CDR1 and CDR2 (germline): SGHTA, FQGNSA. This CDR3 has 13 residues. The CDR3 nucleotides read TGTGCCGTGAGGGGGCTTGGCACAGATACGCAGTATTTT. It encodes CAVRGLGTDTQYF. Looking up the rest from reference TRBV7-2 and TRBJ2-3 gives the full variable domain: GAGVSQSPSNKVTEKGKDVELRCDPISGHTALYWYRQSLGQGLEFLIYFQGNSAPDKSGLPSDRFSAERTGGSVSTLTIQRTQQEDSAVYLCAVRGLGTDTQYFGPGTRLTVL.

The V call is TRBV15, the J call TRBJ2-1; no definite D call. Trimming cost V 2 bases and J 6 bases, with 20 bases left between them. The length of the CDR3 is 17 residues. CDR1 is LNHNV and CDR2 is YYDKDF in the germline V gene (reference sequence). DNA of the CDR3: TGTGCCACCAGCAGAAAGATCAGCTACCAGGCTAGCAATGAGCAGTTCTTC. It specifies CATSRKISYQASNEQFF.

The chain links TRBV6-1 to TRBJ1-3; 7 bases are shared with TRBD1. Germline assignment: CDR1 MNHNS and CDR2 SASEGT. This CDR3 is built from 13 residues. V dropped 4 bases and J dropped 4; count of bases not matched to a gene: 1. CDR3: CASSAGQGNTIYF. CDR3 nucleotides: TGTGCCAGCAGTGCGGGACAGGGAAACACCATATATTTT.

Points on this clone: The sample carries other DNA sequences with the same CDR3. The genes are TRBV18 and TRBJ2-5; D is uncertain. The CDR3 spans 11 residues. Trimming left V 2 bases short and J 5 bases short, with 3 bases between. Germline loops: CDR1 KGHSH, CDR2 LQKENI. For the CDR3, the DNA is TGTGCCAGCTCACCAGGGGAGACCCAGTACTTC. Amino acid sequence: CASSPGETQYF.

Here the CDR3 reads CASSLVGSGVNTEAFF. As DNA, the CDR3 is TGTGCCAGCAGCTTAGTTGGGTCGGGGGTGAACACTGAAGCTTTCTTT. This chain links TRBV7-2 with TRBJ1-1, with D maybe TRBD1 (5 bases). Per the germline V gene, CDR1 is SGHTA and CDR2 is FQGNSA. The CDR3 spans 16 residues. Trimming stripped 1 base from V and 0 bases from J, with 12 bases between.

The chain links TRBV11-3 to TRBJ2-2; no reliable D call. V lost 1 base and J 5 bases, leaving 5 bases between the germline ends. The CDR3 contains 13 residues. Per germline, CDR1 SGHNT and CDR2 YENEEA. The CDR3 nucleotides are TGTGCCAGCAGCTTAGCCGTGACCGGGGAGCTGTTTTTT. As protein: CASSLAVTGELFF.

The chain has TRBV6-5 and TRBJ1-1; D gene ambiguous. CDR1 and CDR2 (germline): MNHEY, SVGAGI. The CDR3 is 13 amino acids. Trimming cost V 0 bases and J 0 bases, with 2 bases left between them. As DNA, the CDR3 is TGTGCCAGCAGTTACTCGATGAACACTGAAGCTTTCTTT. Translating it yields CASSYSMNTEAFF.

CDR3 DNA: TGCGCCAGCAGCCTGCCAGCGGGGGGCTCCCGCGAGACCCAGTACTTC. Its translation: CASSLPAGGSRETQYF. The chain combines TRBV5-1 with TRBJ2-5, with 9 positions matching TRBD2. The CDR3 covers 16 residues. The V segment lost 4 bases and the J segment 5 bases; nucleotides outside the gene matches: 12. Germline loops: CDR1 SGHRS, CDR2 YFSETQ.

This chain uses TRBV19 with TRBJ2-5, with D perhaps matching TRBD1 (6 bases). The DNA end is a closer match to TRBJ2-7, so the J assignment may be wrong. The CDR3 runs 16 residues. Per the germline V gene, CDR1 is LNHDA and CDR2 is SQIVND (reference sequence). The CDR3 region is CASSIAARGTNYEQYF. CDR3 coding DNA: TGTGCCAGTAGTATAGCGGCCAGGGGAACGAACTACGAGCAGTACTTC.

The rearrangement joins TRBV2 to TRBJ1-5, with 8 bases lining up with TRBD1. From germline, CDR1 is SNHLY and CDR2 FYNNEI. The CDR3 has 14 residues. Germline trimming cut 6 bases from V and 2 bases from J; bases unmatched to any gene: 3. The CDR3 is CASSGQGGNQPQHF. The CDR3 nucleotides are TGTGCCAGCAGCGGACAGGGTGGCAATCAGCCCCAGCATTTT.

The chain links TRBV7-9 to TRBJ1-2, with 11 bases aligning to TRBD1. The germline V gene has CDR1 SEHNR and CDR2 FQNEAQ (reference sequence). The CDR3 contains 15 residues. V lost 5 bases to trimming and J lost 8 bases; unmatched junction nucleotides: 10. CDR3 protein: CASSLWTGGRAGYTF. The CDR3 bases are TGTGCCAGCAGCCTTTGGACAGGGGGCCGCGCGGGCTACACCTTC.

The rearrangement joins TRBV28 to TRBJ2-1, with TRBD2 matching over 7 bases. Trimming removed 2 bases from V and 11 bases from J; junction bases left unmatched: 12. The CDR3 is 15 residues long. Germline values: CDR1 MDHEN, CDR2 SYDVKM. The chain's CDR3 is CASSLGGGISGKQFF. In nucleotides, the CDR3 is TGTGCCAGCAGTTTAGGAGGCGGGATCAGCGGGAAGCAGTTCTTC.